This T cell receptor (beta chain) stems from a study of regulatory T cells in long-lasting Graves disease. iRepertoire HTBI primers and Arm-PCR of CDR3 regions built TCR beta libraries. TCRdb reanalysed the multiplex PCR reads using MiXCR and keeps one entry per CDR3 protein. The table has about 500,000 distinct CDR3 sequences, around 15% seen once. Study conclusions and caveats: Patients whose Graves' disease persisted exhibited lower TCR diversity than those newly diagnosed.

Ten or more counts support this clonotype. Antigen: not known. Regarding time point: newly diagnosed GD, antithyroid drugs for less than 3 months. Scientists built the TCR library using RNA that was extracted from PBMCs. The CDR3 totals 15 residues. Germline CDR1 and CDR2: SNHLY and FYNNEI. Trimming at V came to 7 bases and at J to 1 base, leaving 9 bases not matched to a gene. The data also belong to a second study, concerning T cells in Graves' hyperthyroidism and ophthalmopathy. That source notes: Ophthalmopathy was separated from stable hyperthyroidism by a 13 V-J model.

The sequence derives from a man aged 40-55 years with Graves disease. V usage is TRBV2 and J usage is TRBJ2-7; 8 bases are shared with TRBD1. Sequenced material: peripheral blood mononuclear cells (PBMCs), taken at new diagnosis, from a patient treated with antithyroid drugs. CDR3 sequence reads: CASKVIRDRSYEQYF. The DNA of the CDR3 is TGTGCCAGCAAGGTAATCCGGGACAGGTCCTACGAGCAGTACTTC. The full variable domain, in which reference TRBV2 and TRBJ2-7 provide the parts outside the CDR3, is EPEVTQTPSHQVTQMGQEVILRCVPISNHLYFYWYRQILGQKVEFLVSFYNNEISEKSEIFDDQFSVERPDGSNFTLKIRSTKLEDSAMYFCASKVIRDRSYEQYFGPGTRLTVT.